This T cell receptor beta chain was observed in a study of T cell repertoires in cytomegalovirus infection. Turning to the study itself: In public TCR beta signatures, there were indications of both CMV infection and matching HLA type. The study, taken as a whole, reports: The study identified carriers of CMV plus the relevant HLA from cumulative public TCR beta family frequency. HLA-C-restricted CMV clonotypes gave the most frequent clonotype in two of eight donors.

This clonotype came up many times. Its antigen is not identified. TCRdb re-derived calls from the reads in MiXCR, one entry per CDR3 protein. The sample has fewer than 200,000 distinct CDR3 sequences, 13% to 15% seen once; the top ten hold 25% to 30%. Per germline, CDR1 SGHNT and CDR2 YYREEE (reference sequence). This CDR3 has 15 amino acids. Trimming cost V 3 bases and J 5 bases; bases outside gene matches: 10. Source material: PBMCs. The chain uses TRBV5-4 and TRBJ1-1, with 7 nucleotides matching TRBD1. The receptor's source is a human donor in good health (CMV status not recorded). Some clones in this sample may be carry-over from other donors' samples. This CDR3 reads CASSSKKGARTEAFF. In DNA form, the CDR3 reads TGTGCCAGCAGCTCGAAAAAGGGGGCGCGGACTGAAGCTTTCTTT.